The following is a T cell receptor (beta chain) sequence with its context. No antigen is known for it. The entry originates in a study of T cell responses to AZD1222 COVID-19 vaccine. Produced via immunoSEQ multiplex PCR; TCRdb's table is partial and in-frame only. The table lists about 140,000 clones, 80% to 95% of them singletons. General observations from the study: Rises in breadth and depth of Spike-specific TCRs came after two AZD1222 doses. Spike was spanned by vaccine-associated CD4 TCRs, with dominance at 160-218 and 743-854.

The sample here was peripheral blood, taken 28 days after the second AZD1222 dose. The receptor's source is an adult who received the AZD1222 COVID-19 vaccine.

DNA of the CDR3: TGTGCCAGCAGCCAAGAATCTACTAGCCACTACAATGAGCAGTTCTTC. Amino acids: CASSQESTSHYNEQFF. This chain connects TRBV4-2 to TRBJ2-1; the D gene is possibly TRBD2 (6 bases). The germline V and J ends were trimmed by 0 bases and 3 bases, with 12 bases remaining between them. Germline lookup yields CDR1 LGHNA and CDR2 YNFKEQ. The CDR3 contains 16 residues.